The T cell receptor beta chain described here comes from a study of Tregs in tolerant kidney transplant recipients. For the study at large: Related graft donors supplied nonmyeloablative bone marrow transplants, and mixed chimerism was transient. Findings of the study overall: Findings come from small patient numbers and require larger validation. In tolerant patients, donor-specific Tregs outgrew total Tregs, suggesting antigen-driven expansion. Biological reproducibility was not directly addressed in this study.

The CDR3 runs to 11 residues. V shed 8 bases and J shed 8 bases, with 13 bases lying between them. Germline CDR1 and CDR2: DFQATT and SNEGSKA (reference sequence). The protocol was immunoSEQ multiplex PCR, while the TCRdb copy is restricted to in-frame clones and leaves out a portion. The sample contains fewer than 65,000 clones, approximately 85% of which appear only once. Comment on this clone: What it recognizes is unknown.

This sequence joins TRBV20-1 and TRBJ2-1; possibly TRBD1 for D (6 bases). The sequencing here drew on Tregs from blood, taken before the transplant. This sequence originates from a human donor who received a combined kidney and bone marrow transplant. The CDR3 DNA is TGCAGTAAGATCAGGGGCCATGAGCAGTTCTTC. This gives the protein CSKIRGHEQFF.